This T cell receptor beta chain was sequenced in a study of blood T cell repertoires in COVID-19. Study as a whole: Sites in the United States, Italy and Spain provided acute and convalescent COVID-19 samples. From T cells, B-cell-depleted T cells, or PBMCs came the material, which was cDNA or gDNA.

The authors' processing: Scientists estimated how many nucleated cells there were by amplifying reference gene primers. Data came from immunoSEQ multiplex PCR; TCRdb stores just in-frame clones and leaves some out. V and J calls and clone size come straight from that table; D and trimming were deduced from the DNA. The profile shows around 86,000 clones, 80% to 90% of them singletons. Germline CDR1 is MNHEY and CDR2 is SVGAGI. Trimming took off 7 bases at V and 4 bases at J, with 13 bases between the two ends. The CDR3 has 13 residues. This sequence was found in a woman older than 75 with acute or convalescent COVID-19. This chain connects TRBV6-5 to TRBJ1-2; D call uncertain. The sequencing sample was made of peripheral blood. CDR3 in DNA: TGTGCCAGCACCCCAAAGAGGGCCTATGGCTACACCTTC. Translating gives CASTPKRAYGYTF.